This TCR beta chain was obtained from a study of cytomegalovirus exposure and HLA in healthy donors. The germline CDR1 and CDR2 sequences are SGHVS and FNYEAQ. The V and J ends lost 5 bases and 8 bases respectively, with 15 bases between them. This CDR3 is 14 amino acids long. 60 Vbeta and 13 Jbeta primers were used in PCR. Data came from immunoSEQ multiplex PCR; TCRdb stores just in-frame clones and leaves some out. The profile covers roughly 190,000 clones, with roughly 86% appearing a single time and about 3.4% taken by the ten largest. This cohort consisted of healthy bone marrow donors. The receptor comes from a man between 35 and 55 years old in good health and CMV-seropositive. The genes are TRBV7-6 and TRBJ1-4; perhaps TRBD1 as D (5 bases). Sequenced input: PBMCs. The CDR3 region is CASSQRSGGEKLFF. The CDR3 DNA reads TGTGCCAGCAGCCAACGGTCCGGGGGGGAAAAACTGTTTTTT.